One sample yielded the 19 T cell receptor beta chains listed below, sequenced in a study of CD8+CD57+ T cells in acquired aplastic anemia. Both TCR beta VDJ combination and CDR3 sequence profiling were carried out. Genomic DNA was the template for this profiling. TCRdb re-called the reads through MiXCR, storing one row per CDR3 protein. The sample lists about 180,000 distinct CDR3 sequences, approximately 49% occurring once. Sample: sorted CD4+, CD8+, or CD8+CD57+ T cells (not recorded which) from PBMCs. The receptors originated from a human donor in good health.

CDR3 residues: CASSFNRGAYGYTF. The CDR3 region has the DNA TGTGCCAGCAGCTTTAACAGGGGAGCCTATGGCTACACCTTC. This chain connects TRBV7-9 to TRBJ1-2; 7 nucleotides align to TRBD1. CDR3 length: 14 amino acids. Germline CDR1 SEHNR, CDR2 FQNEAQ (reference sequence). V trimming: 3 bases; J trimming: 4 bases; junction bases outside the gene matches: 5.

Ten or more counts support this clonotype. The chain recombines TRBV7-9 with TRBJ2-1; D call uncertain. CDR1 and CDR2 from the germline V gene are SEHNR and FQNEAQ (reference sequence). The V end lost 2 bases, the J end lost 4 bases, and 9 bases lay between the germline ends. This CDR3 has 14 amino acids. CDR3 coding DNA: TGTGCCAGCAGCTTAATGGTATCATACAATGAGCAGTTCTTC. This translates into CASSLMVSYNEQFF.

This rearrangement joins TRBV5-1 to TRBJ2-7; possibly TRBD1 for D (5 bases). This CDR3 contains 13 residues. CDR1 and CDR2 from the germline V gene are SGHRS and YFSETQ. The V gene lost 5 bases and the J gene lost 3 bases, with 12 bases spanning the gap. CDR3 sequence reads: CASSGQGNYEQYF. In DNA form, the CDR3 reads TGCGCCAGCAGTGGACAAGGGAACTACGAGCAGTACTTC.

Of note for this clonotype: A clone one base away is much larger, so this may be a read error. The V gene is TRBV10-3, the J gene TRBJ2-3; 7 bases match TRBD1. The germline V gene encodes CDR1 ENHRY and CDR2 SYGVKD. V gave up 10 bases and J gave up 6 bases; unmatched junction bases: 13. The CDR3 covers 14 residues. The CDR3 loop is CASSPNRGGDTQYF. In DNA, the CDR3 is TGTGCCAGCAGCCCCAACAGGGGCGGCGATACGCAGTATTTT.

This chain links TRBV7-6 with TRBJ2-1; D remains ambiguous. The CDR3 extends over 15 amino acids. Trimming removed 5 bases from V and 4 bases from J, with 15 bases in between. Germline V lookup: CDR1 SGHVS, CDR2 FNYEAQ. The CDR3 protein is CASSRTALPYNEQFF. DNA of the CDR3: TGTGCCAGCAGCCGTACAGCACTACCATACAATGAGCAGTTCTTC.

This clonotype was seen only a few times. The chain joins TRBV18 to TRBJ2-5; the match to TRBD2 covers 7 bases. The CDR3 is 16 residues long. Per the germline V gene, CDR1 is KGHSH and CDR2 is LQKENI. Losses at the gene ends were 2 bases for V and 3 bases for J; bases not matched to a gene: 9. The CDR3 spells CASSPVLAADKETQYF. The CDR3 nucleotides are TGTGCCAGCTCACCAGTGCTAGCGGCTGACAAAGAGACCCAGTACTTC.

In its sample, this clonotype was seen many times. The gene calls are TRBV20-1 and TRBJ2-1; D perhaps matches TRBD2 (6 bases). From germline, CDR1 is DFQATT and CDR2 SNEGSKA (reference sequence). V shed 5 bases and J shed 8 bases, with 22 bases lying between them. CDR3 length: 15 amino acids. The CDR3 loop reads CSASGVRPPRDEQFF. CDR3 sequence (DNA): TGCAGTGCTTCGGGAGTCCGACCCCCTAGGGATGAGCAGTTCTTC.

This clonotype was observed many times. This sequence joins TRBV6-1 and TRBJ2-7, with 10 positions matching TRBD1. Germline lookup yields CDR1 MNHNS and CDR2 SASEGT. Germline trimming cut 8 bases from V and 5 bases from J; bases unmatched to any gene: 15. The CDR3 has 16 amino acids. Here the CDR3 reads CASWGGIGTGDHEQYF. Here the CDR3 DNA reads TGTGCCAGCTGGGGCGGGATCGGGACAGGGGACCACGAGCAGTACTTC.

This clonotype occurred a few times. The chain is built from TRBV7-9 and TRBJ1-4; TRBD1 aligns across 7 bases. Germline lookup yields CDR1 SEHNR and CDR2 FQNEAQ (reference sequence). Trimming at V came to 4 bases and at J to 3 bases, leaving 5 bases not matched to a gene. This CDR3 has 15 amino acids. CDR3 region: CASSSPQGANEKLFF. Written as DNA, the CDR3 is TGTGCCAGCAGCTCCCCGCAGGGGGCTAATGAAAAACTGTTTTTT.

This clonotype came up many times. J is TRBJ2-7 and V is TRBV7-9; 7 bases agree with TRBD1. Germline CDR1 SEHNR, CDR2 FQNEAQ (reference sequence). This CDR3 has 12 amino acids. V lost 1 base, J lost 12 bases, and 6 bases stayed unmatched. Written as DNA, the CDR3 is TGTGCCAGCAGCTTAGGGGGGACAGTGACGTACTTC. Protein sequence: CASSLGGTVTYF.

The V call is TRBV11-2, the J call TRBJ1-6; no definite D call. Germline V gives CDR1 SGHAT, CDR2 FQNNGV. This CDR3 is 16 amino acids long. V was shortened by 1 base and J by 10 bases, with 17 bases between the two germline ends. The CDR3 coding sequence is TGTGCCAGCAGCTTAGGCTCTTCGGCGGCCAGGTCACCCCTCCACTTT. It specifies CASSLGSSAARSPLHF.

This clonotype was seen many times. The chain employs TRBV12-3 or TRBV12-4 and TRBJ2-3; D may be TRBD1 (6 bases). V lost 3 bases and J 2 bases, leaving 12 bases between the germline ends. The CDR3 extends over 15 amino acids. CDR3 sequence: CASSFWGLATDTQYF. The DNA of the CDR3 is TGTGCCAGCAGTTTTTGGGGGCTGGCCACAGATACGCAGTATTTT.

There are many counts of this clonotype. The chain combines TRBV20-1 with TRBJ2-7; 9 bases map to TRBD2. In germline, CDR1 is DFQATT, CDR2 SNEGSKA (reference sequence). This CDR3 is built from 15 residues. V shed 1 base, J shed 4 bases, and the junction held 8 bases outside the gene matches. For the CDR3, the DNA is TGCAGTGCTAGAGCTGCGCGGGAGGGACGATACGAGCAGTACTTC. Its translation is CSARAAREGRYEQYF.

This clonotype was recorded at least ten times. The gene calls are TRBV20-1 and TRBJ2-3; TRBD1 agrees at 10 bases. CDR1 and CDR2 from the germline V gene are DFQATT and SNEGSKA (reference sequence). The CDR3 covers 18 residues. Trimming at V came to 2 bases and at J to 2 bases, leaving 13 bases not matched to a gene. CDR3 amino acids: CSARLIVATGGTTDTQYF. For the CDR3, the DNA is TGCAGTGCTAGACTCATTGTAGCGACAGGGGGCACCACAGATACGCAGTATTTT.

The chain employs TRBV7-9 and TRBJ1-4; TRBD1 might be the D (5 bases). The germline V gene encodes CDR1 SEHNR and CDR2 FQNEAQ (reference sequence). Trimming left V 5 bases short and J 6 bases short, with 16 bases between. This CDR3 is 15 amino acids long. The CDR3 bases are TGTGCCAGCAGCAACTACGGGACTAAGGATGAAAAACTGTTTTTT. Protein: CASSNYGTKDEKLFF.

This clonotype has ten or more counts. The chain links TRBV9 to TRBJ2-1; D not certain. CDR3 length: 15 residues. Germline loops: CDR1 SGDLS, CDR2 YYNGEE. The ends were cut back, 4 bases at V and 6 bases at J, with 17 bases in the middle. The DNA of the CDR3 is TGTGCCAGCAGCCCCGAGGTGTTGACGCTCAATGAGCAGTTCTTC. This gives the protein CASSPEVLTLNEQFF.

This clonotype was detected many times. The V call is TRBV20-1, the J call TRBJ2-1; 12 nucleotides line up with TRBD1. The germline gives CDR1 DFQATT, CDR2 SNEGSKA (reference sequence). J gave up 1 base and V 5 bases, and 9 bases lay outside the gene matches. The CDR3 consists of 17 residues. CDR3 loop: CSAYRDRGLGSYNEQFF. The CDR3 coding sequence is TGCAGTGCTTACCGGGACAGGGGGCTCGGATCCTACAATGAGCAGTTCTTC.

The gene calls are TRBV24-1 and TRBJ1-5, with D perhaps matching TRBD1 (5 bases). CDR1 is KGHDR and CDR2 is SFDVKD in the germline V gene. Trimming removed 6 bases at V and 4 bases at J, with 12 bases between. The CDR3 is made up of 14 amino acids. The CDR3 reads CATSPPGVNQPQHF. For the CDR3, the DNA is TGTGCCACCAGTCCCCCGGGGGTAAATCAGCCCCAGCATTTT.

The CDR3, as DNA: TGCAGCGGAAGACAGGGATTGGGCTACGAGCAGTACTTC. Residues: CSGRQGLGYEQYF. The V gene is TRBV29-1, the J gene TRBJ2-7; 7 nucleotides align to TRBD1. The V gene end was trimmed by 7 bases and the J gene end by 3 bases; junction bases not matched to a gene: 9. The CDR3 spans 13 residues. Per germline, CDR1 SQVTM and CDR2 ANQGSEA.